This is a list of T cell receptor beta chains from one sample in a study of T cell responses to AZD1222 COVID-19 vaccine. This table comes from immunoSEQ multiplex PCR, and its TCRdb copy is limited to in-frame clones, with some not included. In the table there are 150,000 to 200,000 clones, more than 80% of which are singletons. Sample: peripheral blood, taken 28 days after the second dose of the MenACWY control vaccine. These receptors all stem from an adult who received the MenACWY meningococcal vaccine as a control. The CDR3 runs from the conserved cysteine through the conserved F or W. The order of the fields is clone size, J gene, D gene, CDR3 length, V gene, CDR3 DNA, CDR3 protein. The D gene is left open where the match is weak. Clone size is shown for a subset of rows, as once, few, many or a class of expanded clone.

size: once
J: TRBJ2-5
D: -
length: 16
V: TRBV7-2
DNA: TGTGCCAGCAGCTTAGTAGGGGGAATTTCACAAGAGACCCAGTACTTC
CDR3: CASSLVGGISQETQYF

size: few
J: TRBJ2-5
D: TRBD2
length: 17
V: TRBV13
DNA: TGTGCCAGCAGCCCGGGACTAGCGGGAGTGGAGGAAGAGACCCAGTACTTC
CDR3: CASSPGLAGVEEETQYF

size: -
J: TRBJ2-7
D: TRBD2
length: 15
V: TRBV11-3
DNA: TGTGCCAGCAGCCCTGGGGGAGGGGATACCTACGAGCAGTACTTC
CDR3: CASSPGGGDTYEQYF

size: -
J: TRBJ1-5
D: -
length: 12
V: TRBV6-6
DNA: TGTGCCAGCAGTTACGTGAATCAGCCCCAGCATTTT
CDR3: CASSYVNQPQHF

size: -
J: TRBJ2-2
D: -
length: 12
V: TRBV6-2/TRBV6-3
DNA: TGTGCCAGCAGTTACTCCGCCGGGGAGCTGTTTTTT
CDR3: CASSYSAGELFF

size: -
J: TRBJ1-5
D: -
length: 15
V: TRBV27
DNA: TGTGCCAGCAGGGACGGGACTTCTGGCAATCAGCCCCAGCATTTT
CDR3: CASRDGTSGNQPQHF

size: -
J: TRBJ1-2
D: -
length: 13
V: TRBV19
DNA: TGTGCCAGTAGTATAGCACAGGCCTTGGGCTACACCTTC
CDR3: CASSIAQALGYTF

size: -
J: TRBJ2-3
D: -
length: 16
V: TRBV27
DNA: TGTGCCAGCAGTCCACCGGGCTGGGACAGCACAGATACGCAGTATTTT
CDR3: CASSPPGWDSTDTQYF

size: -
J: TRBJ2-1
D: -
length: 12
V: TRBV14
DNA: TGTGCCAGCAGCGAATGGAGGAATGAGCAGTTCTTC
CDR3: CASSEWRNEQFF

size: -
J: TRBJ2-3
D: TRBD2
length: 16
V: TRBV7-2
DNA: TGTGCCAGCAGCTTAGTAGCTAGCGGGACCTCAGATACGCAGTATTTT
CDR3: CASSLVASGTSDTQYF

size: -
J: TRBJ1-2
D: -
length: 15
V: TRBV9
DNA: TGTGCCAGCAGCGTAGCGATAGGGGAGGGGTATGGCTACACCTTC
CDR3: CASSVAIGEGYGYTF

size: -
J: TRBJ2-1
D: -
length: 16
V: TRBV10-3
DNA: TGTGCCATCAGTGTGGCGAGGAAAGGGAGTTACAATGAGCAGTTCTTC
CDR3: CAISVARKGSYNEQFF

size: few
J: TRBJ1-1
D: -
length: 12
V: TRBV5-1
DNA: TGCGCCAGCAGCTTGGGTTTGGGAGAAGCTTTCTTT
CDR3: CASSLGLGEAFF

size: few
J: TRBJ2-1
D: TRBD2
length: 20
V: TRBV7-8
DNA: TGTGCCAGCAGCAAAACTAGAAAGCGGGCCCTAGCGGATACCTACAATGAGCAGTTCTTC
CDR3: CASSKTRKRALADTYNEQFF

size: -
J: TRBJ1-3
D: -
length: 14
V: TRBV30
DNA: TGTGCCTGGTTTCGTCCAGGGACTGGAAACACCATATATTTT
CDR3: CAWFRPGTGNTIYF

size: -
J: TRBJ2-1
D: TRBD2
length: 16
V: TRBV7-2
DNA: TGTGCCAGCAGCTTAGTACCGGGAGGTTCCTACAATGAGCAGTTCTTC
CDR3: CASSLVPGGSYNEQFF

size: -
J: TRBJ2-2
D: -
length: 16
V: TRBV9
DNA: TGTGCCAGCAGCGTAGGCGATGGGCGGAACACCGGGGAGCTGTTTTTT
CDR3: CASSVGDGRNTGELFF

size: -
J: TRBJ2-1
D: -
length: 14
V: TRBV4-3
DNA: TGCGCCAGCAGCCAAGTCGACGGGAGACATGAGCAGTTCTTC
CDR3: CASSQVDGRHEQFF

size: -
J: TRBJ2-7
D: -
length: 16
V: TRBV16
DNA: TGTGCCAGCAGCCACCGGGATGTGGGACTGGCCTACGAGCAGTACTTC
CDR3: CASSHRDVGLAYEQYF

size: -
J: TRBJ2-5
D: -
length: 10
V: TRBV20-1
DNA: TGCAGTGCCTCCTCCGAGACCCAGTACTTC
CDR3: CSASSETQYF

size: -
J: TRBJ1-2
D: TRBD1
length: 13
V: TRBV5-1
DNA: TGCGCCAGCAGCTTGGTTGGGACAGATGGCTACACCTTC
CDR3: CASSLVGTDGYTF